Below, 18 T cell receptor beta chains from the same sample are listed, as sequenced in a study of Ad26.COV2.S vaccination and SARS-CoV-2 variants. Libraries were prepared by immunoSEQ multiplex PCR; TCRdb keeps only in-frame clonotypes and omits some of them. The data show roughly 380,000 clones, about 91% seen once. This specimen consisted of peripheral blood, obtained after recovery from COVID-19. These TCRs come from a human donor who had recovered from COVID-19.

The chain is built from TRBV7-2 and TRBJ1-3, with D unclear. Trimming removed 1 base from V and 4 bases from J, with 8 bases in between. Germline lookup yields CDR1 SGHTA and CDR2 FQGNSA. This CDR3 has 14 residues. CDR3 sequence: CASSLVRPGNTIYF. CDR3 nucleotides: TGTGCCAGCAGCTTAGTTCGTCCCGGAAACACCATATATTTT.

The V and J genes are TRBV6-5 and TRBJ1-1; D not certain. The CDR3 sequence is 15 residues long. Germline V gives CDR1 MNHEY, CDR2 SVGAGI. V was pared by 0 bases and J by 5 bases, with 13 bases between. Here the CDR3 reads CASSYSTRGGTEAFF. Written as DNA, the CDR3 is TGTGCCAGCAGTTACTCGACCCGAGGTGGAACTGAAGCTTTCTTT.

The CDR3 nucleotides are TGTGCCAGTAGCATGGACTCTTGGGCTGAAGCTTTCTTT. It specifies CASSMDSWAEAFF. This chain uses TRBV19 with TRBJ1-1; D unclear. Germline CDR1 is LNHDA and CDR2 is SQIVND (reference sequence). This CDR3 spans 13 amino acids. Trimming cost V 6 bases and J 6 bases, with 14 bases left between them.

This clone appeared once. The V call is TRBV28, the J call TRBJ2-7, with 10 bases aligning to TRBD2. V dropped 6 bases and J dropped 3; count of bases not matched to a gene: 5. CDR1 and CDR2 from the germline V gene are MDHEN and SYDVKM. This CDR3 has 14 residues. The CDR3 DNA reads TGTGCCAGCAGCCACAGGACTAGCGGCTACGAGCAGTACTTC. The encoded protein is CASSHRTSGYEQYF.

This chain joins TRBV12-3 or TRBV12-4 and TRBJ1-1; 10 bases fit TRBD1. The CDR3 consists of 13 residues. The V and J ends lost 6 bases and 6 bases, in that order; junction bases with no gene match: 4. The CDR3 protein is CASRTGGWAEAFF. The CDR3 DNA is TGTGCCAGCAGGACAGGGGGCTGGGCTGAAGCTTTCTTT.

The chain recombines TRBV11-2 with TRBJ1-2; 7 bases map to TRBD1. Germline trimming cut 5 bases from V and 8 bases from J; bases unmatched to any gene: 8. CDR1 is SGHAT, CDR2 FQNNGV, per germline. CDR3 size: 13 residues. CDR3 residues: CASSVGQVWGYTF. Here the CDR3 DNA reads TGTGCCAGCAGCGTAGGACAGGTGTGGGGCTACACCTTC.

The chain couples TRBV5-1 to TRBJ1-4; D gene unclear. This CDR3 is 11 amino acids long. Trimming left V 5 bases short and J 8 bases short, with 7 bases between. Germline CDR1 is SGHRS and CDR2 is YFSETQ. CDR3 amino acids: CASRTGEKLFF. CDR3 in DNA: TGCGCCAGCAGGACGGGGGAAAAACTGTTTTTT.

This chain uses TRBV19 with TRBJ2-2, with D perhaps being TRBD1 or TRBD2 (5 bases each). V gave up 5 bases and J gave up 5 bases, with 15 bases separating them. The CDR3 is made up of 15 amino acids. Per germline, CDR1 LNHDA and CDR2 SQIVND (reference sequence). The CDR3 is CASSRRLGVTGELFF. The DNA of the CDR3 is TGTGCCAGTAGTCGCAGGTTGGGGGTAACCGGGGAGCTGTTTTTT.

The CDR3 bases are TGTGCCAAAACAGGGGGGGGAAACACCATATATTTT. Its translation is CAKTGGGNTIYF. This chain connects TRBV2 to TRBJ1-3, with 8 bases matching TRBD1. The length of the CDR3 is 12 residues. Germline-derived CDR1 and CDR2 are SNHLY and FYNNEI. V was clipped by 10 bases and J by 4 bases; unmatched bases: 3. Complete variable domain (other parts from reference TRBV2 and TRBJ1-3): EPEVTQTPSHQVTQMGQEVILRCVPISNHLYFYWYRQILGQKVEFLVSFYNNEISEKSEIFDDQFSVERPDGSNFTLKIRSTKLEDSAMYFCAKTGGGNTIYFGEGSWLTVV.

This rearrangement joins TRBV13 to TRBJ1-1; the D gene is possibly TRBD1 (5 bases). Trimming left V 5 bases short and J 0 bases short, with 19 bases between. CDR1 is PRHDT, CDR2 FYEKMQ, per germline (reference sequence). CDR3 size: 17 residues. DNA for the CDR3: TGTGCCAGCAGCGTACAAGGTGGGTGGGGGTTGAACACTGAAGCTTTCTTT. The encoded protein is CASSVQGGWGLNTEAFF.

This chain connects TRBV7-2 to TRBJ2-3; D unclear. Germline-derived CDR1 and CDR2 are SGHTA and FQGNSA. The CDR3 runs to 14 residues. V lost 5 bases and J lost 2, with 11 bases in between. The CDR3 nucleotides are TGTGCCAGCAGCCCCTCTCGAGTCACAGATACGCAGTATTTT. Its protein product is CASSPSRVTDTQYF.

This chain uses TRBV6-5 with TRBJ2-2; no clear D gene. The CDR3 extends over 14 amino acids. V was cut by 6 bases and J by 6 bases, with 14 bases left in between. Per the germline V gene, CDR1 is MNHEY and CDR2 is SVGAGI. CDR3 amino acids: CASRRLSVPGELFF. The CDR3 DNA is TGTGCCAGCAGGCGACTCTCGGTGCCCGGGGAGCTGTTTTTT.

The chain has TRBV6-1 and TRBJ1-1, with D hard to call. CDR1 and CDR2 (germline): MNHNS, SASEGT. This CDR3 is built from 16 residues. Trimming took 1 base from V and 0 from J, leaving 12 bases between them. Here the CDR3 DNA reads TGTGCCAGCAGTGAAGACCCGGGCGCGATGAACACTGAAGCTTTCTTT. Translation gives CASSEDPGAMNTEAFF.

The chain links TRBV18 to TRBJ1-1; 7 bases agree with TRBD1. The ends lost 4 bases at V and 0 bases at J; junction bases unmatched: 5. The CDR3 runs to 15 residues. Germline V lookup: CDR1 KGHSH, CDR2 LQKENI. CDR3 in DNA: TGTGCCAGCTCACGCAAACAGGGGATGAACACTGAAGCTTTCTTT. Protein product: CASSRKQGMNTEAFF. The complete variable domain, with remaining parts taken from reference TRBV18 and TRBJ1-1, reads NAGVMQNPRHLVRRRGQEARLRCSPMKGHSHVYWYRQLPEEGLKFMVYLQKENIIDESGMPKERFSAEFPKEGPSILRIQQVVRGDSAAYFCASSRKQGMNTEAFFGQGTRLTVV.

The chain carries TRBV9 and TRBJ2-2; tentative D call: TRBD2 (5 bases). V shed 0 bases and J shed 5 bases, with 11 bases lying between them. Germline lookup yields CDR1 SGDLS and CDR2 YYNGEE. This CDR3 has 15 amino acids. CDR3 protein: CASSVEGGGTGELFF. The DNA of the CDR3 is TGTGCCAGCAGCGTAGAAGGAGGAGGAACCGGGGAGCTGTTTTTT.

The genes are TRBV19 and TRBJ2-4; no reliable D call. The CDR3 runs 15 residues. V was cut by 4 bases and J by 1 base, with 11 bases left in between. CDR1 LNHDA and CDR2 SQIVND come from the germline V gene (reference sequence). The CDR3: CASSSPDTAKNIQYF. In DNA, the CDR3 is TGTGCCAGTAGTAGCCCCGACACGGCCAAAAACATTCAGTACTTC.

The rearrangement joins TRBV5-1 to TRBJ1-1, with D possibly matching TRBD1 (5 bases). CDR3 length equals 12 residues. The V end lost 0 bases, the J end lost 8 bases, and 8 bases lay between the germline ends. Germline V CDR1 and CDR2: SGHRS, YFSETQ. CDR3 DNA: TGCGCCAGCAGCTTGGCACCAGGGGAAGCTTTCTTT. Translation: CASSLAPGEAFF.

The rearrangement uses TRBV11-2 and TRBJ2-3; no firm D call. With 1 base removed from V and 7 bases from J, the gap between germline ends came to 6 bases. The CDR3 is 12 residues long. Per the germline V gene, CDR1 is SGHAT and CDR2 is FQNNGV. The CDR3 region is CASSLGAHTQYF. The CDR3 DNA sequence: TGTGCCAGCAGCTTAGGGGCCCATACGCAGTATTTT.